This TCR beta chain originates from a study of molecular identifiers for immune sequencing clone quantification. In the study overall: In replicates, RNA from about 21,000 or 97,000 naive CD8 cells was split five ways, four sequenced.

This clonotype was seen many times. Its antigen is still unknown. V was cut by 0 bases and J by 3 bases, with 21 bases left in between. The length of the CDR3 is 18 residues. Germline-derived CDR1 and CDR2 are LGHNA and YSLEER. Study-wide findings and caveats: Beyond 20 RNA copies, clones held over 99% of effector molecules, compared with under 1% in naive cells.

Libraries from naive CD8 cells were generated from about 20,000 to 1,000,000 sorted cells (with 10%, 30% or 50% RNA). Via MiXCR, TCRdb re-called the PCR reads, giving one row per CDR3 protein. The table includes about 97,000 distinct CDR3 sequences, roughly a quarter detected once. The source is a human donor in good health. Some libraries in this study had Jurkat cell RNA spiked in. The chain employs TRBV4-3 and TRBJ2-7; D is perhaps TRBD2 (6 bases). Sequenced material: naive CD8+ T cells from blood, with Jurkat cell RNA spiked in. Sample subset: FACS-sorted CD8+CD4-CCR7+CD45RA+ naive T cells. The CDR3 sequence is CASSQDSGETSPGYEQYF. The CDR3 nucleotides read TGCGCCAGCAGCCAAGATTCCGGGGAGACTAGTCCGGGCTACGAGCAGTACTTC.